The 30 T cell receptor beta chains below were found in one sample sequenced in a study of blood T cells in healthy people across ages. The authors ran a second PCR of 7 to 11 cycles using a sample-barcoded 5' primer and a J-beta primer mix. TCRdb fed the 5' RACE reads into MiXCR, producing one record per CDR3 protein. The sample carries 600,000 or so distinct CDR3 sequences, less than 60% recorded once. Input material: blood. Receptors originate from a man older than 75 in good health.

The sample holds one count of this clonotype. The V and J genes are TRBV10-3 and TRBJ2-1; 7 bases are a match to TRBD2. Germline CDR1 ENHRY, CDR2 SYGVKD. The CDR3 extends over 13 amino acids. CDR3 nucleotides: TGTACCACGCTAGCGGACCTTAGTTATGAGCAGTTCTTC. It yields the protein CTTLADLSYEQFF.

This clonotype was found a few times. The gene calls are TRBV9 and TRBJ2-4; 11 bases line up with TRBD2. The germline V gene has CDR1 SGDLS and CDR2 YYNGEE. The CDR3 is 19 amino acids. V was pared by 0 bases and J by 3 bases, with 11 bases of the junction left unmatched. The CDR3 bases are TGTGCCAGCAGCGTAGACGGGCTAGCGGGAGGATTGAGCAAAAACATTCAGTACTTC. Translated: CASSVDGLAGGLSKNIQYF. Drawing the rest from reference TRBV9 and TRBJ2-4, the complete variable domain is DSGVTQTPKHLITATGQRVTLRCSPRSGDLSVYWYQQSLDQGLQFLIQYYNGEERAKGNILERFSAQQFPDLHSELNLSSLELGDSALYFCASSVDGLAGGLSKNIQYFGAGTRLSVL.

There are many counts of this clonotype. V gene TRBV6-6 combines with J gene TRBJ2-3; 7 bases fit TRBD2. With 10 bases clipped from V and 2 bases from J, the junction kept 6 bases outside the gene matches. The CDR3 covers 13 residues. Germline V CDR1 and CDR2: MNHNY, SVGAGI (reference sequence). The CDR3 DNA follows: TGTGCCACGACCGGGACTAACACAGATACGCAGTATTTT. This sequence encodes CATTGTNTDTQYF.

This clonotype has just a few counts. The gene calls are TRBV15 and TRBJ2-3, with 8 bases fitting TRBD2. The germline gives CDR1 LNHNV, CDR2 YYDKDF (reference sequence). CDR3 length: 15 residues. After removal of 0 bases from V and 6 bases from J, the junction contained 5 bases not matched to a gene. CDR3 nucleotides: TGTGCCACCAGCAGAGATCTAGCGGGTGTGGATACGCAGTATTTT. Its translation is CATSRDLAGVDTQYF. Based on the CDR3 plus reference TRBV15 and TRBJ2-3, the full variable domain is DAMVIQNPRYQVTQFGKPVTLSCSQTLNHNVMYWYQQKSSQAPKLLFHYYDKDFNNEADTPDNFQSRRPNTSFCFLDIRSPGLGDTAMYLCATSRDLAGVDTQYFGPGTRLTVL.

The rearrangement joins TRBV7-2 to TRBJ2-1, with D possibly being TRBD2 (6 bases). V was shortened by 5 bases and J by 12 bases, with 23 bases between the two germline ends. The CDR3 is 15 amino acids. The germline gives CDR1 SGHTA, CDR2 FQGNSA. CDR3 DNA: TGTGCCAGCAGCATACTGTATGGCGGGGCCTCAAGGCAGTTCTTC. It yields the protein CASSILYGGASRQFF.

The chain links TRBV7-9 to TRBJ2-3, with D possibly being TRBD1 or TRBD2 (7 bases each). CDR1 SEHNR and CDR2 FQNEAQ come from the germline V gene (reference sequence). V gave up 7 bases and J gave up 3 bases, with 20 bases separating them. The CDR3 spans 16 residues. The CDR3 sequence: CASNQGGGSFTDTQYF. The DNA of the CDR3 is TGTGCCAGCAACCAAGGGGGCGGGAGTTTTACAGATACGCAGTATTTT.

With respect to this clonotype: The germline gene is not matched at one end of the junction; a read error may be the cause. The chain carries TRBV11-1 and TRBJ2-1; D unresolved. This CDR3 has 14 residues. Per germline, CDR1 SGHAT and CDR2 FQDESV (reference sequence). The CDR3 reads CANSKGPIYNEQFF. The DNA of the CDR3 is TGTGCCAACAGCAAAGGACCGATCTACAATGAGCAGTTCTTC.

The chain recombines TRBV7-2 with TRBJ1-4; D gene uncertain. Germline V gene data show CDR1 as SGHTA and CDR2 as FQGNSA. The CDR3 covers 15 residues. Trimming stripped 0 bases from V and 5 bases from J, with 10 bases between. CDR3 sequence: CASSLAVRRNEKLFF. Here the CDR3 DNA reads TGTGCCAGCAGCTTAGCTGTCAGGAGGAATGAAAAACTGTTTTTT.

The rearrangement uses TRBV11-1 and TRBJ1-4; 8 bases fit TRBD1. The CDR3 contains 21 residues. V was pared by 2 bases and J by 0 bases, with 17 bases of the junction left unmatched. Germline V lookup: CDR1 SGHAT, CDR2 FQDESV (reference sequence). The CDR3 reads CASSLSISGGWGATTNEKLFF. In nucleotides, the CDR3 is TGTGCCAGCAGCTTATCGATTTCAGGGGGCTGGGGAGCTACAACTAATGAAAAACTGTTTTTT.

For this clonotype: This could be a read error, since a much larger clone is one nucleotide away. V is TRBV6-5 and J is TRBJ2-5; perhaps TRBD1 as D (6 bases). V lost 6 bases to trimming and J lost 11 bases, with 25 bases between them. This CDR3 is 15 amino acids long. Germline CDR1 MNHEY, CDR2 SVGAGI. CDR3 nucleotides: TGTGCCAGCAGCTCCCGCAGGGGCTGGGACAATGAGCAGTACTTC. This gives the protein CASSSRRGWDNEQYF.

For the CDR3, the DNA is TGTGCCAGCAGCTTAGCCGCGGGCCTCGGGAGAACTACGCAGTATTTT. This translates into CASSLAAGLGRTTQYF. V usage is TRBV7-2 and J usage is TRBJ2-3; D is perhaps TRBD2 (6 bases). The germline gives CDR1 SGHTA, CDR2 FQGNSA. V was trimmed by 0 bases and J by 8 bases, leaving 18 bases between them. The CDR3 runs to 16 residues. Full variable domain (missing parts from reference TRBV7-2 and TRBJ2-3): GAGVSQSPSNKVTEKGKDVELRCDPISGHTALYWYRQSLGQGLEFLIYFQGNSAPDKSGLPSDRFSAERTGGSVSTLTIQRTQQEDSAVYLCASSLAAGLGRTTQYFGPGTRLTVL.

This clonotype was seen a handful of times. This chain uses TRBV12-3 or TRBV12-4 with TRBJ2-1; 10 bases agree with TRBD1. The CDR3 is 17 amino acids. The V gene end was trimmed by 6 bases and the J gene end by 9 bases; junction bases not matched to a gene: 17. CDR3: CASRPQTGGKGLVEQFF. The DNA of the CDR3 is TGTGCCAGCAGACCCCAGACAGGGGGCAAGGGCTTAGTTGAGCAGTTCTTC.

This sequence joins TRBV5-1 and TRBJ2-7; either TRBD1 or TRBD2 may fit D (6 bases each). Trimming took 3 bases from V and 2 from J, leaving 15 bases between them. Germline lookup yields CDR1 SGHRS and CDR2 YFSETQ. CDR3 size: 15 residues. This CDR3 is CASSWGRGGTYEQYF. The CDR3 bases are TGCGCCAGCAGCTGGGGGCGGGGAGGAACCTACGAGCAGTACTTC.

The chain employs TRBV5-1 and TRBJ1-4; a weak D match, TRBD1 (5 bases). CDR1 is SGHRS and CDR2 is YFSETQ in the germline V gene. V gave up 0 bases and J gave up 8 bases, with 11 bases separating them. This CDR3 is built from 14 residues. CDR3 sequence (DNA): TGCGCCAGCAGCTTGGATATGACAGAAGAAAAACTGTTTTTT. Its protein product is CASSLDMTEEKLFF.

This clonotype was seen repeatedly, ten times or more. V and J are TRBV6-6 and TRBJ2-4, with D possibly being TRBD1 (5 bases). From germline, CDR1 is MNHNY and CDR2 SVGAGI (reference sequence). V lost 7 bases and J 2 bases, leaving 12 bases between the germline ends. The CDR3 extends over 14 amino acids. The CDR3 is CASTQGDPKNIQYF. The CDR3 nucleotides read TGTGCCAGCACCCAAGGGGATCCCAAAAACATTCAGTACTTC.

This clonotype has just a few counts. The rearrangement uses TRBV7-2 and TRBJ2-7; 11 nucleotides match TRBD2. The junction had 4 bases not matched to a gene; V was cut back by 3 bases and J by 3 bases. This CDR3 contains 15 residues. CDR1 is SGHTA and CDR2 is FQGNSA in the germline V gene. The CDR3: CASSFTGTSGYEQYF. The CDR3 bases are TGTGCCAGCAGCTTTACCGGGACTAGCGGCTACGAGCAGTACTTC.

CDR3 bases: TGTGCCAGCAGCTTATGGGGACCGGGGCAAACCTTTGCCACTGAAGCTTTCTTT. It translates to CASSLWGPGQTFATEAFF. The chain employs TRBV7-2 and TRBJ1-1, with D possibly matching TRBD1 (5 bases). Deletions cut 2 bases from V and 4 bases from J, with 23 bases between. This CDR3 has 18 amino acids. Germline V gene sequence: CDR1 SGHTA, CDR2 FQGNSA.

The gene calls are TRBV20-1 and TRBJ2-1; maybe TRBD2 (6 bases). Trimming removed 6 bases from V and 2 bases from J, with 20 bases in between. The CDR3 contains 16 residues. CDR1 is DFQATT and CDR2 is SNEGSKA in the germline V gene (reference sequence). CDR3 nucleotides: TGCAGTGCCGTACCACCCCTAGCGCCCACCTACAATGAGCAGTTCTTC. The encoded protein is CSAVPPLAPTYNEQFF.

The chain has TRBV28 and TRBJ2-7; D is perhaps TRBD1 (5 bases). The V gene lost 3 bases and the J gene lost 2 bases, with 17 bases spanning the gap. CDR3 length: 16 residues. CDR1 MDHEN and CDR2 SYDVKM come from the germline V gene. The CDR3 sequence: CASSFSLSGNTYEQYF. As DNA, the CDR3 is TGTGCCAGCAGTTTTAGTTTGTCAGGGAACACCTACGAGCAGTACTTC.

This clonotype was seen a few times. CDR3 protein: CSEVGVGTDTQYF. The CDR3 DNA follows: TGCAGTGAGGTGGGAGTGGGCACAGATACGCAGTATTTT. This chain links TRBV20-1 with TRBJ2-3, with D perhaps matching TRBD2 (5 bases). V shed 7 bases and J shed 1 base, with 12 bases lying between them. The CDR3 covers 13 residues. CDR1 is DFQATT and CDR2 is SNEGSKA in the germline V gene (reference sequence).

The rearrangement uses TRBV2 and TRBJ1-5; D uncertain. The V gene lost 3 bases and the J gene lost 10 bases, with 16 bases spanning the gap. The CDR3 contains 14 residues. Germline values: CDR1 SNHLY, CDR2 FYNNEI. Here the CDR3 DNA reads TGTGCCAGCAGTGAGGCCCTTCCTCCCAAACCCCAGCATTTT. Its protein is CASSEALPPKPQHF.

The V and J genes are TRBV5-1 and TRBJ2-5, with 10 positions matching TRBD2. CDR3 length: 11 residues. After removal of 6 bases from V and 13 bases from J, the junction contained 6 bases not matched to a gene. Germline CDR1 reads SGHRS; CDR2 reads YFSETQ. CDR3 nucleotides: TGCGCCAGCACGCTAGCGGGAGAGGTGTACTTC. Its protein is CASTLAGEVYF.

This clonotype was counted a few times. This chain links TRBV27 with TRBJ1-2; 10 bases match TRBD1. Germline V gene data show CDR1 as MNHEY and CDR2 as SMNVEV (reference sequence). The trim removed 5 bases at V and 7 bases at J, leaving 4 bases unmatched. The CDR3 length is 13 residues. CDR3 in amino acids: CASSDRGRSGYTF. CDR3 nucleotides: TGTGCCAGCAGTGACAGGGGGCGGTCTGGCTACACCTTC.

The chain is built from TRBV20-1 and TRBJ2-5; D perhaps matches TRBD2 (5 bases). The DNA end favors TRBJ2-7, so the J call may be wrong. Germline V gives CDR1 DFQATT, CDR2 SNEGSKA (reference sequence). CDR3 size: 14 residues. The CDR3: CSAGETGSFYEQYF. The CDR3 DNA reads TGCAGTGCAGGTGAGACGGGGAGCTTCTACGAGCAGTACTTC.

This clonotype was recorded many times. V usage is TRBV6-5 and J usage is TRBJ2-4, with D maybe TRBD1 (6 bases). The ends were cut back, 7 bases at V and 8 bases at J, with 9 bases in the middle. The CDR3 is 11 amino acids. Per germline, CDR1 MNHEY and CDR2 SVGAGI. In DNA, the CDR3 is TGTGCCAGCACCTCAGGGGACATTCAGTACTTC. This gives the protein CASTSGDIQYF.

CDR3 DNA sequence: TGTGCCTGGAGTTTTAGTTACGAGCAGTACTTC. Amino acids: CAWSFSYEQYF. This chain joins TRBV30 and TRBJ2-7; D gene uncertain. Germline V gene data show CDR1 as GTSNPN and CDR2 as SVGIG (reference sequence). With 2 bases removed from V and 4 bases from J, the gap between germline ends came to 6 bases. The CDR3 contains 11 residues.

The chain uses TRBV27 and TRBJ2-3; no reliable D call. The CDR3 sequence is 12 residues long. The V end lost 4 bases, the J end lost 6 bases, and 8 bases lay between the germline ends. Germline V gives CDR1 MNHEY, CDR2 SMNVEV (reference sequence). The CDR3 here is CASSSQWDTQYF. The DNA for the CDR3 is TGTGCCAGCAGTTCTCAGTGGGATACGCAGTATTTT.

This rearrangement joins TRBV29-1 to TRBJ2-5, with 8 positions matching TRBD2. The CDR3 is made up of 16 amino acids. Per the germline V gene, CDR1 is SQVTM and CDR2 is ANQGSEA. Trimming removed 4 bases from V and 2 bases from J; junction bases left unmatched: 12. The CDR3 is CSVVGGAADSQETQYF. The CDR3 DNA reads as TGCAGCGTTGTCGGGGGGGCTGCGGACAGTCAAGAGACCCAGTACTTC.

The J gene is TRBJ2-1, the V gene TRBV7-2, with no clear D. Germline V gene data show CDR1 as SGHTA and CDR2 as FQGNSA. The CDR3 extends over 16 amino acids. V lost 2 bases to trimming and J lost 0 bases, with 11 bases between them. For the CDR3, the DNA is TGTGCCAGCAGCTTACCCGTTCGGAGCTCCTACAATGAGCAGTTCTTC. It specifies CASSLPVRSSYNEQFF.

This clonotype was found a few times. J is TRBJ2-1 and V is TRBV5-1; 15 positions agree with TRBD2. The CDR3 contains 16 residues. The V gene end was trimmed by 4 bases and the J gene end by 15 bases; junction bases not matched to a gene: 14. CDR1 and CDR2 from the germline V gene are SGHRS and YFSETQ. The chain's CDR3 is CASSVGTSGGPVNSFF. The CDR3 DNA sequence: TGCGCCAGCAGCGTCGGGACTAGCGGGGGGCCCGTCAATTCGTTCTTC.